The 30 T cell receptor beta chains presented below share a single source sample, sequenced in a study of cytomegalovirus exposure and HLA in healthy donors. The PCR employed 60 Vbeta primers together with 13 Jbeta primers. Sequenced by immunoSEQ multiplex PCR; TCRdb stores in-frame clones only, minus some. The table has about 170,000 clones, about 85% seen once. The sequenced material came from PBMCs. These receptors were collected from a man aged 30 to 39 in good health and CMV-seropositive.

For the CDR3, the DNA is TGTGCCAGTAGTGTCCCGGGACAGGGAGTTGCTGGAAACACCATATATTTT. Protein product: CASSVPGQGVAGNTIYF. The chain recombines TRBV19 with TRBJ1-3, with 9 nucleotides matching TRBD1. The germline CDR1 and CDR2 sequences are LNHDA and SQIVND (reference sequence). This CDR3 is 17 amino acids long. The V segment lost 5 bases and the J segment 2 bases; nucleotides outside the gene matches: 10.

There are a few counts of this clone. In DNA, the CDR3 is TGCAGCGCCGCGACTAGTTCCTACAATGAGCAGTTCTTC. Amino acids: CSAATSSYNEQFF. The chain recombines TRBV29-1 with TRBJ2-1; maybe TRBD2 (6 bases). The V gene lost 7 bases and the J gene lost 1 base, with 11 bases spanning the gap. The germline gives CDR1 SQVTM, CDR2 ANQGSEA. This CDR3 is built from 13 residues.

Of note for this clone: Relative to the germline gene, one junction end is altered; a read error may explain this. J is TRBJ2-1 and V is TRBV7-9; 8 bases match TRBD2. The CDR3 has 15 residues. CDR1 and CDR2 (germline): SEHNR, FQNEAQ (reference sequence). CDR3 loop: CSSSFELADNNEQFF. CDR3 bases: TGTTCCAGCAGCTTCGAACTAGCGGACAACAATGAGCAGTTCTTC. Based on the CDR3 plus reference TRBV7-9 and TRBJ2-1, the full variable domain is DTGVSQNPRHKITKRGQNVTFRCDPISEHNRLYWYRQTLGQGPEFLTYFQNEAQLEKSRLLSDRFSAERPKGSFSTLEIQRTEQGDSAMYLCSSSFELADNNEQFFGPGTRLTVL.

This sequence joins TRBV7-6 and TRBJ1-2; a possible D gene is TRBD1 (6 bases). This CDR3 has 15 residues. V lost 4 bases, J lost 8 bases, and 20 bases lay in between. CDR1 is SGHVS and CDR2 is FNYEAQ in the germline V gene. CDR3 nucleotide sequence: TGTGCCAGCAGCTCGGGACAAGGGGAGGGTAAGGGCTACACCTTC. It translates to CASSSGQGEGKGYTF. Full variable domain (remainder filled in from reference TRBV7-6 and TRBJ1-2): GAGVSQSPRYKVTKRGQDVALRCDPISGHVSLYWYRQALGQGPEFLTYFNYEAQQDKSGLPNDRFSAERPEGSISTLTIQRTEQRDSAMYRCASSSGQGEGKGYTFGSGTRLTVV.

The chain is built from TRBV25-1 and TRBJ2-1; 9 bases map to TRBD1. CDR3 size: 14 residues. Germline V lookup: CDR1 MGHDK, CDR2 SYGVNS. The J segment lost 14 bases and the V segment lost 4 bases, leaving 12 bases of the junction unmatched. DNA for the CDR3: TGTGCCAGCAGTGCCGGGACAGGGTATGGAAGGAAGTTCTTC. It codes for CASSAGTGYGRKFF.

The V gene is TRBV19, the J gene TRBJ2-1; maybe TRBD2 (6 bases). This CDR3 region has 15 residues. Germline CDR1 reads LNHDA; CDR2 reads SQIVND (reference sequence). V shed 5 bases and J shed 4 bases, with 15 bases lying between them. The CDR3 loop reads CASSPRGDSYNEQFF. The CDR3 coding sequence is TGTGCCAGTAGTCCCCGCGGGGACTCATACAATGAGCAGTTCTTC.

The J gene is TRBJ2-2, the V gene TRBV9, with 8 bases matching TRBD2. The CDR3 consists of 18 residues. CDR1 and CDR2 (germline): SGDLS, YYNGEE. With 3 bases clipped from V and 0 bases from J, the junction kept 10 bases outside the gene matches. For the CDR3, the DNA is TGTGCCAGCAGCGAGCCAGGAGCGGGGGCCGCGAACACCGGGGAGCTGTTTTTT. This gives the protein CASSEPGAGAANTGELFF.

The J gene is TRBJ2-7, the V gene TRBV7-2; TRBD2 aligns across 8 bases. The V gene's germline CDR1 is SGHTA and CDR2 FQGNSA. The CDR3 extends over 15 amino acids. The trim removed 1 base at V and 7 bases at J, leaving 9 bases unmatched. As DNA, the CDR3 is TGTGCCAGCAGCTTAGTCTCGGGAGGGCCTAGGGAGCAGTACTTC. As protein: CASSLVSGGPREQYF.

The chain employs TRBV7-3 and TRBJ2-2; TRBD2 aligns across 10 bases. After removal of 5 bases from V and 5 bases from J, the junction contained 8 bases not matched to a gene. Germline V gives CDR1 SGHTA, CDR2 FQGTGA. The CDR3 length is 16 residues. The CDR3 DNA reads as TGTGCCAGCAGCCCCTTAGCGGGAGGTGGTACCGGGGAGCTGTTTTTT. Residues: CASSPLAGGGTGELFF. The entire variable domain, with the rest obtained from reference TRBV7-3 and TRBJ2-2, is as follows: GAGVSQTPSNKVTEKGKYVELRCDPISGHTALYWYRQSLGQGPEFLIYFQGTGAADDSGLPNDRFFAVRPEGSVSTLKIQRTERGDSAVYLCASSPLAGGGTGELFFGEGSRLTVL.

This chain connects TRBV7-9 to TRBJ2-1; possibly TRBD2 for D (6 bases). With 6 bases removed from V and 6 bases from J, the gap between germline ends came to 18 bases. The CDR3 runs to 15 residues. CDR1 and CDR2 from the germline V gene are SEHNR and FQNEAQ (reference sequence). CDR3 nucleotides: TGTGCCAGCAGAATAGCGGACCTGAGAGTCAATGAGCAGTTCTTC. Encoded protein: CASRIADLRVNEQFF.

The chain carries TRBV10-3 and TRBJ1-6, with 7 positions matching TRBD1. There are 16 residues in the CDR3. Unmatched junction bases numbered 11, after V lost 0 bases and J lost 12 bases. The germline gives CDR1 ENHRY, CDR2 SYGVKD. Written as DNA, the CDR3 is TGTGCCATCAGTGAGTCGACGGGGTCAGGGGGTTTACCCCTCCACTTT. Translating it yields CAISESTGSGGLPLHF.

The CDR3 bases are TGTGCCAGCAGCTCAGACGGCCCGGGAGTCCACGAGCAGTACTTC. Its protein is CASSSDGPGVHEQYF. The chain combines TRBV7-9 with TRBJ2-7, with a weak D call TRBD2 (6 bases). This CDR3 region has 15 residues. V was shortened by 4 bases and J by 5 bases, with 18 bases between the two germline ends. Germline V gene lookup returns CDR1 SEHNR and CDR2 FQNEAQ (reference sequence).

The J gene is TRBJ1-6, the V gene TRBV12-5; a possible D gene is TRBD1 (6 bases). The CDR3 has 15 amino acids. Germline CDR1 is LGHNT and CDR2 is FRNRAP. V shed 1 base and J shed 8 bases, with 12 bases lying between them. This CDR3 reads CASGLDQGFYSPLHF. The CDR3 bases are TGTGCTAGTGGTTTGGATCAGGGGTTTTATTCACCCCTCCACTTT.

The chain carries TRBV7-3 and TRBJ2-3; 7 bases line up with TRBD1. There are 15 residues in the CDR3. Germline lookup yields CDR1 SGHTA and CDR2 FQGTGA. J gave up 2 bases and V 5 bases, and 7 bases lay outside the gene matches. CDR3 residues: CASSPRQGITDTQYF. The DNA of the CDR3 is TGTGCCAGCAGCCCCCGACAGGGAATCACAGATACGCAGTATTTT. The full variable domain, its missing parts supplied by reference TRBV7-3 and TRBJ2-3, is GAGVSQTPSNKVTEKGKYVELRCDPISGHTALYWYRQSLGQGPEFLIYFQGTGAADDSGLPNDRFFAVRPEGSVSTLKIQRTERGDSAVYLCASSPRQGITDTQYFGPGTRLTVL.

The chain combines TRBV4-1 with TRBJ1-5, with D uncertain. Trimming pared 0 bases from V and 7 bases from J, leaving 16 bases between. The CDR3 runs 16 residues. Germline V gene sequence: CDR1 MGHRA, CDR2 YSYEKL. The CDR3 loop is CASSQDGFRRGQPQHF. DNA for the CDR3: TGCGCCAGCAGCCAAGATGGATTTAGGAGAGGACAGCCCCAGCATTTT.

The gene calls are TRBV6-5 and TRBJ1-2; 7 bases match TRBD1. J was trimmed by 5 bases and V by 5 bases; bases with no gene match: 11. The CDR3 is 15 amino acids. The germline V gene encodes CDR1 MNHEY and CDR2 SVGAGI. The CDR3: CASSRGQDRGYGYTF. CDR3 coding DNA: TGTGCCAGCAGTCGCGGACAGGACCGGGGGTATGGCTACACCTTC.

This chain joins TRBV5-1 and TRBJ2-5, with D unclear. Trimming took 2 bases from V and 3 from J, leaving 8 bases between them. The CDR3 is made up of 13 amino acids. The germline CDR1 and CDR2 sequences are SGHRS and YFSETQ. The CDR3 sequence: CASSFGSEETQYF. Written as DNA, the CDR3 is TGCGCCAGCAGCTTTGGCAGCGAAGAGACCCAGTACTTC. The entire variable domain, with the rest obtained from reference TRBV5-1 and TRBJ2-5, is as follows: KAGVTQTPRYLIKTRGQQVTLSCSPISGHRSVSWYQQTPGQGLQFLFEYFSETQRNKGNFPGRFSGRQFSNSRSEMNVSTLELGDSALYLCASSFGSEETQYFGPGTRLLVL.

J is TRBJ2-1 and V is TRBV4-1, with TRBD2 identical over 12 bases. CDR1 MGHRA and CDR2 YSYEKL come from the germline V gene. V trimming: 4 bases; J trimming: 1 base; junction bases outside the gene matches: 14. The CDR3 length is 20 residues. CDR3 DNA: TGCGCCAGCAGCCTACCGGCTAGCGGGAGGGTCGAGGGATCCTACAATGAGCAGTTCTTC. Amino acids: CASSLPASGRVEGSYNEQFF.

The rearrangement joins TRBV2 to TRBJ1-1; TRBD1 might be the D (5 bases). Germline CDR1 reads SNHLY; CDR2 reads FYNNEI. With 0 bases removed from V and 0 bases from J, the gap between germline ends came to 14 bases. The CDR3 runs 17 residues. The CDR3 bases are TGTGCCAGCAGTGAAGCGCGGTGGGGGGACTTGAACACTGAAGCTTTCTTT. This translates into CASSEARWGDLNTEAFF.

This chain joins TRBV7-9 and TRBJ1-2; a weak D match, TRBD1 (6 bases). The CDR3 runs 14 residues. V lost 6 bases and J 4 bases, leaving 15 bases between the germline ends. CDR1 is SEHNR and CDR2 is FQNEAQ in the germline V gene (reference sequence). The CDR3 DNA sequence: TGTGCCAGCAGTAAACAGGGTCTGGGCTATGGCTACACCTTC. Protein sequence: CASSKQGLGYGYTF.

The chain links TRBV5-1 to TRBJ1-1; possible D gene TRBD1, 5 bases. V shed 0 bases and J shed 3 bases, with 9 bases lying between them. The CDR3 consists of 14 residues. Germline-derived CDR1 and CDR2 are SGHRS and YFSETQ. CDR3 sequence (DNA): TGCGCCAGCAGCTTGGTTCGGGGGGACACTGAAGCTTTCTTT. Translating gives CASSLVRGDTEAFF.

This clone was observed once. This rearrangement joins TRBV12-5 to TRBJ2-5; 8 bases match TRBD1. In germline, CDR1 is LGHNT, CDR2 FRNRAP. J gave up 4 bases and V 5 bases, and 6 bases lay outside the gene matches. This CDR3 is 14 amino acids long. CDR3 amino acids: CASGRAGGGETQYF. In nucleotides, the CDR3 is TGTGCTAGTGGTCGCGCAGGGGGCGGAGAGACCCAGTACTTC.

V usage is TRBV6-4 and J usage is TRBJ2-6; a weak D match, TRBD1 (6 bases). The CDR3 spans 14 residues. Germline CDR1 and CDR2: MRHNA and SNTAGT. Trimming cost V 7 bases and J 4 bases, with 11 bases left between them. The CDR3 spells CASKDSEGANVLTF. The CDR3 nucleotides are TGTGCCAGCAAGGACAGCGAGGGGGCCAACGTCCTGACTTTC.

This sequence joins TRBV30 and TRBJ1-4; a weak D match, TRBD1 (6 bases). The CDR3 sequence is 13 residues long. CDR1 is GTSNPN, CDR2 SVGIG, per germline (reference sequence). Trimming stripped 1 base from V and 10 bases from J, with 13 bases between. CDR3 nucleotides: TGTGCCTGGAGTGGACAGGCCGGAGGAAAACTGTTTTTT. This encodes CAWSGQAGGKLFF.

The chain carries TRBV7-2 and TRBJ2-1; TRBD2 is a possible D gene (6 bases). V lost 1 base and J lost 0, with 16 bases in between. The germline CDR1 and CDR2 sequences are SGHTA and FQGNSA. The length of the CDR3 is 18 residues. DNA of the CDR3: TGTGCCAGCAGCTTAGATCCCCGGACTACAAGCTCCTACAATGAGCAGTTCTTC. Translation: CASSLDPRTTSSYNEQFF.

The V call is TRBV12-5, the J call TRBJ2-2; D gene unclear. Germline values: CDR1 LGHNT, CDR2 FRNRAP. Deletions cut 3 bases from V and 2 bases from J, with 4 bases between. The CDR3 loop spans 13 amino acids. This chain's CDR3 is CASGFHNTGELFF. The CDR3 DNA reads TGTGCTAGTGGTTTCCATAACACCGGGGAGCTGTTTTTT.

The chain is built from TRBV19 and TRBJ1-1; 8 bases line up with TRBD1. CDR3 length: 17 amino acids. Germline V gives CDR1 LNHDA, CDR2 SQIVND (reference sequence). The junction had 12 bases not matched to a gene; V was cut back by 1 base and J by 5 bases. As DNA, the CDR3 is TGTGCCAGTAGTATAGGGGTCCGAGAACAGGGGGGGACTGAAGCTTTCTTT. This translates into CASSIGVREQGGTEAFF. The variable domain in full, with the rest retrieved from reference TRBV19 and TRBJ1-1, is DGGITQSPKYLFRKEGQNVTLSCEQNLNHDAMYWYRQDPGQGLRLIYYSQIVNDFQKGDIAEGYSVSREKKESFPLTVTSAQKNPTAFYLCASSIGVREQGGTEAFFGQGTRLTVV.

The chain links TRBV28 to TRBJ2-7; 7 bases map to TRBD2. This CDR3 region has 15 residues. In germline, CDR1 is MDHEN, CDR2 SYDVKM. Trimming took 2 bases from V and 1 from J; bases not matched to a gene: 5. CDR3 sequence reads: CASSLGGGASYEQYV. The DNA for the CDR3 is TGTGCCAGCAGTTTAGGGGGAGGGGCATCCTACGAGCAGTACGTC.

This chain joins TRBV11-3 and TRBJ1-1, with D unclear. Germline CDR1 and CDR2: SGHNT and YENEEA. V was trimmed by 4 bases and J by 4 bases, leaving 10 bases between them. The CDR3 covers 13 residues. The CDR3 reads CASSSRTRTEAFF. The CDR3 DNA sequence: TGTGCCAGCAGCTCCCGAACTCGCACTGAAGCTTTCTTT.

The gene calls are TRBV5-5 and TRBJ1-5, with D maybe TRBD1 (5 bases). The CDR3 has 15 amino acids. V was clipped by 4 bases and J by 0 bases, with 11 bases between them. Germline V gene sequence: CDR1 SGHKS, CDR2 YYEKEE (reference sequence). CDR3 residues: CASSQRGVSNQPQHF. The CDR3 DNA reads TGTGCCAGCAGCCAGCGGGGGGTTAGCAATCAGCCCCAGCATTTT.